A few counts support the clone carrying this TCR beta chain. Its specificity is unknown. With 0 bases clipped from V and 0 bases from J, the junction kept 4 bases outside the gene matches. The V gene's germline CDR1 is SGHNT and CDR2 YYREEE (reference sequence). CDR3 length: 16 residues. This sample was included in a study of cytotoxic CD8 clonotypes in ibrutinib-treated CLL. About the study: Among responders, roughly 24 were partial and 2 complete; after median about 70 months, approximately 15 stayed remitted and roughly 12 progressed.

Study-level points and caveats: Treatment saw public clonotypes, which were uncommon, either contract or stay stable. The study found clonality rose at ibrutinib response, then fell toward baseline at progression.

Profiled with immunoSEQ multiplex PCR; TCRdb holds only in-frame clones, not every one. The sample records about 92,000 clones, roughly three quarters being singletons. The specimen was PBMCs, collected after 24 months of ibrutinib treatment. The genes are TRBV5-4 and TRBJ2-3; 7 nucleotides line up with TRBD2. The source of this sequence is a human donor with chronic lymphocytic leukemia. Here the CDR3 reads CASSLAGSGSTDTQYF. The DNA for the CDR3 is TGTGCCAGCAGCTTGGCCGGTAGCGGGAGCACAGATACGCAGTATTTT.